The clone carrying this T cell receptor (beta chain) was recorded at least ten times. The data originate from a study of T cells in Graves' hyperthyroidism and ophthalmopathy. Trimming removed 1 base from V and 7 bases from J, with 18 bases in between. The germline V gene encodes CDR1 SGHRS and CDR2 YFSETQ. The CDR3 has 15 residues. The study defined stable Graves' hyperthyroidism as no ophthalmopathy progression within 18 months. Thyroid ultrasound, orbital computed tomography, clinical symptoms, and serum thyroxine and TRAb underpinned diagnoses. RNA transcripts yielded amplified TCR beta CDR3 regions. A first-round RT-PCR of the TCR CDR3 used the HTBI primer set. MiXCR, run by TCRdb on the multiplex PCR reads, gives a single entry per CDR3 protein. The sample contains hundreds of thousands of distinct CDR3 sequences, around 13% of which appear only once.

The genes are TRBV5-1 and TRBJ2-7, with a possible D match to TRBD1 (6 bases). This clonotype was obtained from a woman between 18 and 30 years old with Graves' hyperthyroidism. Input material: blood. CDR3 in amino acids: CASSLSMGARPEQYF. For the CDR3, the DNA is TGCGCCAGCAGCTTGTCCATGGGGGCGCGACCAGAGCAGTACTTC.